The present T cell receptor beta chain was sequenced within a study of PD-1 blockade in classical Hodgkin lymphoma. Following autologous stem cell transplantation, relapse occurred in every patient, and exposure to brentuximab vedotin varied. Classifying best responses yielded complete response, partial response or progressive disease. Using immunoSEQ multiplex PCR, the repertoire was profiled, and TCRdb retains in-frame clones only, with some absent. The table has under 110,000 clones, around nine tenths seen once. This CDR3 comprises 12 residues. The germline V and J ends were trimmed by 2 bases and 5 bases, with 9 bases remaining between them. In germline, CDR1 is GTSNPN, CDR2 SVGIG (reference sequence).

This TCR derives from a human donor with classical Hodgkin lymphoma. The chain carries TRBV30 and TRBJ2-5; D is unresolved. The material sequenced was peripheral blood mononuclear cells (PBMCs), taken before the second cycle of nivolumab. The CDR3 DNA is TGTGCCTGGAGTTTGTGGCGGGAGACCCAGTACTTC. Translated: CAWSLWRETQYF.